Presented here are 11 T cell receptor beta chains from one specimen sequenced in a study of shared clonotypes between healthy human individuals. Only in-frame clones appear in the TCRdb table, and some are missing; sequencing was by immunoSEQ multiplex PCR. Of 2 million to 2.5 million clones listed, about 92% were seen once; the top ten hold under 0.45%. Sequencing used naive CD4+ T cells from PBMCs. Subset: CD45RA+ positively selected. The receptor set was obtained from a man between 18 and 29 years old in good health. Some clones in this sample may be carry-over from other donors' samples.

CDR3 residues: CASSPDLGPARELFF. DNA for the CDR3: TGCGCCAGCAGCCCGGATTTAGGCCCTGCGCGGGAGCTGTTTTTT. The chain uses TRBV4-1 and TRBJ2-2; D is ambiguous. Trimming took off 4 bases at V and 9 bases at J, with 18 bases between the two ends. The germline V gene has CDR1 MGHRA and CDR2 YSYEKL. The CDR3 totals 15 residues.

The rearrangement joins TRBV5-1 to TRBJ1-2; D call uncertain. From germline, CDR1 is SGHRS and CDR2 YFSETQ. The CDR3 is made up of 12 amino acids. With 5 bases removed from V and 3 bases from J, the gap between germline ends came to 8 bases. CDR3 loop: CASRGVDYGYTF. DNA for the CDR3: TGCGCCAGCAGAGGCGTGGACTATGGCTACACCTTC.

This clone turned up a few times. V usage is TRBV25-1 and J usage is TRBJ1-5; D is possibly TRBD1 (5 bases). The CDR3 extends over 15 amino acids. V lost 2 bases to trimming and J lost 2 bases, with 10 bases between them. Germline CDR1 and CDR2: MGHDK and SYGVNS. CDR3 protein: CASSEMGGGNQPQHF. The CDR3 DNA sequence: TGTGCCAGCAGTGAAATGGGGGGTGGCAATCAGCCCCAGCATTTT.

This sequence joins TRBV5-1 and TRBJ2-2, with 10 bases fitting TRBD2. The CDR3 contains 16 residues. Germline V CDR1 and CDR2: SGHRS, YFSETQ. Unmatched junction bases numbered 4, after V lost 1 base and J lost 4 bases. As DNA, the CDR3 is TGCGCCAGCAGCTTGCCTAGCGGGAGTGGCACCGGGGAGCTGTTTTTT. Its translation: CASSLPSGSGTGELFF.

This clone came up once. V is TRBV5-1 and J is TRBJ2-3, with 7 bases identical to TRBD1. V dropped 7 bases and J dropped 4; count of bases not matched to a gene: 21. The germline CDR1 and CDR2 sequences are SGHRS and YFSETQ. The CDR3 has 18 residues. CDR3 loop: CASFSLDPTRGHADTQYF. DNA for the CDR3: TGCGCCAGCTTTTCCTTGGATCCAACGAGGGGGCACGCAGATACGCAGTATTTT.

The CDR3 DNA sequence: TGTGCCAGCTGGAGCGGGAGGGTCAATGAGCAGTTCTTC. The encoded protein is CASWSGRVNEQFF. This chain connects TRBV27 to TRBJ2-1, with TRBD2 matching 10 bases. Germline CDR1 and CDR2: MNHEY and SMNVEV (reference sequence). After removal of 8 bases from V and 6 bases from J, the junction contained 4 bases not matched to a gene. The length of the CDR3 is 13 residues.

CDR3 residues: CASSPLQGRDTEAFF. CDR3 DNA sequence: TGTGCCAGCTCGCCCCTACAGGGGCGGGACACTGAAGCTTTCTTT. The rearrangement uses TRBV18 and TRBJ1-1; 7 bases match TRBD1. V shed 6 bases, J shed 3 bases, and the junction held 10 bases outside the gene matches. This CDR3 is 15 amino acids long. Germline CDR1 reads KGHSH; CDR2 reads LQKENI.

This chain links TRBV28 with TRBJ1-5; D unclear. Between the trimmed V and J ends, which lost 3 bases and 4 bases, there was a span of 13 bases. The CDR3 is 15 residues long. Germline V gene sequence: CDR1 MDHEN, CDR2 SYDVKM. CDR3 sequence (DNA): TGTGCCAGCAGTTTCCCGCCTCTAGGTAATCAGCCCCAGCATTTT. Translating it yields CASSFPPLGNQPQHF.

V usage is TRBV28 and J usage is TRBJ1-3; a weak D match, TRBD1 (5 bases). Germline loops: CDR1 MDHEN, CDR2 SYDVKM. This CDR3 contains 16 residues. The V end was cut by 4 bases, the J end by 3 bases, with 16 bases between. Here the CDR3 DNA reads TGTGCCAGCAGTTCCCACGGGGGGAGGGATGGAAACACCATATATTTT. Amino acids: CASSSHGGRDGNTIYF.

Concerning this clone: The sample holds other DNA sequences that translate to the same CDR3. This rearrangement joins TRBV6-1 to TRBJ2-1; no firm D call. This CDR3 contains 13 residues. Trimming stripped 1 base from V and 0 bases from J, with 1 base between. Germline V gene data show CDR1 as MNHNS and CDR2 as SASEGT. CDR3 residues: CASSEGSYNEQFF. The CDR3 bases are TGTGCCAGCAGTGAAGGCTCCTACAATGAGCAGTTCTTC.

Turning to this clone: Other DNA sequences within the sample encode an identical CDR3. This chain connects TRBV19 to TRBJ1-5; 7 nucleotides agree with TRBD1. Germline V gene lookup returns CDR1 LNHDA and CDR2 SQIVND (reference sequence). V was pared by 6 bases and J by 0 bases, with 5 bases of the junction left unmatched. The CDR3 totals 15 residues. The CDR3 loop is CASRIQGNSNQPQHF. The CDR3 coding sequence is TGTGCCAGTAGGATACAGGGGAATAGCAATCAGCCCCAGCATTTT. Based on the CDR3 plus reference TRBV19 and TRBJ1-5, the full variable domain is DGGITQSPKYLFRKEGQNVTLSCEQNLNHDAMYWYRQDPGQGLRLIYYSQIVNDFQKGDIAEGYSVSREKKESFPLTVTSAQKNPTAFYLCASRIQGNSNQPQHFGDGTRLSIL.